The 20 T cell receptor beta chains below come from one sample, sequenced in a study of T-cell reconstitution after alpha-beta-depleted transplantation in children. Library preparation (for TCRbeta) was performed with unique molecular identifiers. In TCRdb, the PCR reads were re-called with MiXCR into one record per CDR3 protein. This repertoire shows hundreds of thousands of distinct CDR3 sequences, 10% to 15% found once; its top ten account for over 2%. The sample consisted of PBMCs, mostly from graft donor cells, taken 360 days after TCRalphabeta/CD19-depleted stem cell transplant. The receptors shown here come from a male patient between 5 and 17 years old who had a stem cell transplant for acute myeloid leukemia, so the T cells may come from the graft donor.

This clonotype was counted at least ten times. This chain connects TRBV20-1 to TRBJ2-7; D perhaps matches TRBD1 (6 bases). The V gene's germline CDR1 is DFQATT and CDR2 SNEGSKA (reference sequence). The CDR3 is 14 amino acids. Trimming removed 4 bases from V and 1 base from J, with 14 bases in between. CDR3 nucleotides: TGCAGTGCTATTAACAACAGGGTATCCTACGAGCAGTACTTC. It encodes CSAINNRVSYEQYF.

The CDR3 coding sequence is TGTGCCAGCAGTTACTCGCGGGCGCCGGGCACTGAAGCTTTCTTT. Its translation is CASSYSRAPGTEAFF. The chain combines TRBV6-2 or TRBV6-3 with TRBJ1-1; no firm D call. Between the trimmed V and J ends, which lost 0 bases and 4 bases, there was a span of 12 bases. Germline CDR1 reads MNHEY; CDR2 reads SVGEGT. CDR3 length: 15 residues.

This clonotype was picked up many times. The chain employs TRBV29-1 and TRBJ1-1; the D gene is possibly TRBD1 (5 bases). The CDR3 length is 14 residues. Germline values: CDR1 SQVTM, CDR2 ANQGSEA. V shed 4 bases and J shed 1 base, with 13 bases lying between them. The CDR3 protein is CSVVAHGGNTEAFF. CDR3 nucleotides: TGCAGCGTTGTGGCACACGGGGGGAACACTGAAGCTTTCTTT.

This clonotype occurred a few times. The rearrangement joins TRBV6-5 to TRBJ2-5, with 8 nucleotides matching TRBD1. The germline V gene encodes CDR1 MNHEY and CDR2 SVGAGI. CDR3 length: 11 amino acids. Unmatched junction bases numbered 3, after V lost 10 bases and J lost 5 bases. CDR3 sequence (DNA): TGTGCCACCAGGGGGCTGGAGACCCAGTACTTC. Amino acid sequence: CATRGLETQYF.

J is TRBJ2-7 and V is TRBV12-3 or TRBV12-4, with 8 nucleotides matching TRBD1. The V segment lost 6 bases and the J segment 7 bases; nucleotides outside the gene matches: 8. The CDR3 loop spans 13 amino acids. CDR3 sequence: CASSYGQGWEQYF. CDR3 sequence (DNA): TGTGCCAGCAGCTACGGACAGGGCTGGGAGCAGTACTTC.

This clonotype was detected ten times or more. The V call is TRBV7-2, the J call TRBJ2-3; 9 bases match TRBD2. CDR3 length: 17 residues. With V trimmed by 10 bases and J by 0 bases, 14 bases remained unmatched. Germline V CDR1 and CDR2: SGHTA, FQGNSA. The CDR3 sequence is CATKLAGASTSTDTQYF. The CDR3 nucleotides are TGTGCCACCAAACTAGCGGGCGCCAGCACCAGCACAGATACGCAGTATTTT.

The sample holds a few counts of this clonotype. The chain uses TRBV5-1 and TRBJ2-1; D gene uncertain. The CDR3 is 13 residues long. Germline lookup yields CDR1 SGHRS and CDR2 YFSETQ. V was cut by 6 bases and J by 6 bases, with 13 bases left in between. The CDR3: CASNSVPGNEQFF. As DNA, the CDR3 is TGCGCCAGCAATTCAGTGCCGGGCAATGAGCAGTTCTTC.

This clonotype was counted a few times. The chain has TRBV7-2 and TRBJ2-7; 9 nucleotides match TRBD1. Germline V CDR1 and CDR2: SGHTA, FQGNSA. CDR3 size: 16 residues. With V trimmed by 6 bases and J by 4 bases, 13 bases remained unmatched. CDR3 sequence: CASSSPPGQGVYEQYF. The CDR3 DNA is TGTGCCAGCAGTTCGCCGCCGGGACAGGGTGTTTACGAGCAGTACTTC.

This rearrangement joins TRBV5-4 to TRBJ2-1; perhaps TRBD1 as D (7 bases). The V gene lost 6 bases and the J gene lost 4 bases, with 20 bases spanning the gap. CDR1 SGHNT and CDR2 YYREEE come from the germline V gene (reference sequence). The CDR3 runs 16 residues. CDR3 region: CASTQAGGGHYNEQFF. DNA of the CDR3: TGTGCCAGCACCCAGGCAGGGGGAGGACATTACAATGAGCAGTTCTTC. Full variable domain (outside the CDR3, taken from reference TRBV5-4 and TRBJ2-1): ETGVTQSPTHLIKTRGQQVTLRCSSQSGHNTVSWYQQALGQGPQFIFQYYREEENGRGNFPPRFSGLQFPNYSSELNVNALELDDSALYLCASTQAGGGHYNEQFFGPGTRLTVL.

This clonotype has a count of ten or more. The V and J genes are TRBV25-1 and TRBJ2-7, with 7 positions matching TRBD2. V dropped 6 bases and J dropped 0; count of bases not matched to a gene: 8. Looked up from germline, CDR1 is MGHDK and CDR2 is SYGVNS. The CDR3 sequence is 15 residues long. The DNA of the CDR3 is TGTGCCAGCAGGGGCCTAGCGGCGAGCTCCTACGAGCAGTACTTC. Translation: CASRGLAASSYEQYF.

V and J are TRBV4-3 and TRBJ2-5, with 14 bases identical to TRBD2. The ends lost 4 bases at V and 3 bases at J; junction bases unmatched: 10. Germline V gene sequence: CDR1 LGHNA, CDR2 YSLEER. This CDR3 comprises 18 residues. As DNA, the CDR3 is TGCGCCAGCAGCCCCCATGGGACTAGCGGGAGAATCGAAGAGACCCAGTACTTC. Translated, it gives CASSPHGTSGRIEETQYF.

This clonotype was seen ten or more times. The rearrangement links TRBV12-3 or TRBV12-4 to TRBJ2-7; TRBD2 might be the D (5 bases). Trimming removed 2 bases at V and 6 bases at J, with 26 bases between. CDR3 size: 18 residues. CDR3 sequence reads: CASSLRGLTGPTGFEQYF. The CDR3, as DNA: TGTGCCAGCAGTTTAAGAGGACTGACCGGACCAACCGGGTTCGAGCAGTACTTC.

This clonotype has a handful of counts. The V and J genes are TRBV20-1 and TRBJ1-5; 9 positions agree with TRBD1. The trim removed 3 bases at V and 2 bases at J, leaving 8 bases unmatched. The CDR3 consists of 16 residues. Germline V gene data show CDR1 as DFQATT and CDR2 as SNEGSKA (reference sequence). The CDR3: CSARVYRGLGNQPQHF. The CDR3, as DNA: TGCAGTGCTAGGGTTTACAGGGGGCTCGGCAATCAGCCCCAGCATTTT.

This chain links TRBV7-9 with TRBJ2-4; D might be TRBD1 (5 bases). V was pared by 5 bases and J by 8 bases, with 10 bases between. The germline CDR1 and CDR2 sequences are SEHNR and FQNEAQ (reference sequence). This CDR3 has 12 amino acids. CDR3 DNA: TGTGCCAGCAGCCTACAAGGGGACATTCAGTACTTC. Protein: CASSLQGDIQYF.

The rearrangement joins TRBV20-1 to TRBJ2-5, with TRBD2 matching 12 bases. Germline V gene data show CDR1 as DFQATT and CDR2 as SNEGSKA (reference sequence). The CDR3 totals 15 residues. The CDR3 here is CIRGRLAGDAETQYF. The CDR3 DNA is TGCATCCGGGGCCGACTAGCGGGAGATGCGGAGACCCAGTACTTC.

At least ten counts were recorded for this clonotype. The gene calls are TRBV7-2 and TRBJ2-7; D is unresolved. The CDR3 loop spans 15 amino acids. The germline V and J ends were trimmed by 1 base and 4 bases, with 14 bases remaining between them. Germline loops: CDR1 SGHTA, CDR2 FQGNSA. CDR3 coding DNA: TGTGCCAGCAGCTTAGACCCGGGTAGTCTGTACGAGCAGTACTTC. It is translated as CASSLDPGSLYEQYF. The whole variable domain, filled in from reference TRBV7-2 and TRBJ2-7, reads GAGVSQSPSNKVTEKGKDVELRCDPISGHTALYWYRQSLGQGLEFLIYFQGNSAPDKSGLPSDRFSAERTGGSVSTLTIQRTQQEDSAVYLCASSLDPGSLYEQYFGPGTRLTVT.

The gene calls are TRBV20-1 and TRBJ2-5, with 8 bases aligning to TRBD2. V gave up 6 bases and J gave up 3 bases; unmatched junction bases: 6. Germline V gene lookup returns CDR1 DFQATT and CDR2 SNEGSKA (reference sequence). The CDR3 has 13 amino acids. The CDR3 loop is CSAPGSGEETQYF. The DNA of the CDR3 is TGCAGTGCCCCGGGTAGCGGGGAAGAGACCCAGTACTTC.

The chain employs TRBV10-3 and TRBJ2-3; no reliable D call. Germline loops: CDR1 ENHRY, CDR2 SYGVKD. V gave up 3 bases and J gave up 6 bases, with 4 bases separating them. This CDR3 comprises 11 residues. In DNA form, the CDR3 reads TGTGCCATCAGTGACGCGGATACGCAGTATTTT. Protein product: CAISDADTQYF.

This sequence joins TRBV7-2 and TRBJ2-5, with 13 bases that match TRBD2. Per the germline V gene, CDR1 is SGHTA and CDR2 is FQGNSA. The junction had 17 bases not matched to a gene; V was cut back by 2 bases and J by 2 bases. The CDR3 length is 21 residues. Written as DNA, the CDR3 is TGTGCCAGCAGCTTATCGAGCCCTACTAGCGGGAGGGCCCCTAGGCAAGAGACCCAGTACTTC. It translates to CASSLSSPTSGRAPRQETQYF.

This rearrangement joins TRBV7-8 to TRBJ2-7; D might be TRBD2 (6 bases). Per germline, CDR1 SGHVS and CDR2 FQNEAQ. V lost 1 base, J lost 1 base, and 14 bases lay in between. The CDR3 extends over 16 amino acids. CDR3 protein: CASSLVTSSGSYEQYF. In DNA, the CDR3 is TGTGCCAGCAGCTTAGTAACTAGCTCGGGGTCCTACGAGCAGTACTTC.